A selection of T cell receptor beta chains follows, all from one sample in a study of T cells in Graves' hyperthyroidism and ophthalmopathy. TCRdb called the multiplex PCR reads again in MiXCR, with one record for every CDR3 protein. The table shows about 360,000 distinct CDR3 sequences, with over 15% occurring only once. The sample was blood. These TCRs come from a woman younger than 35 with Graves' hyperthyroidism. CDR3s include the opening cysteine and the closing phenylalanine or tryptophan. Fields, in order: clone size, J gene, D gene, V gene, CDR3 length, CDR3 protein, CDR3 DNA. D genes are given only for firm matches. Rows may omit the clone size; those that give it use once, few, many or a size class.

abundance: many; j_gene: TRBJ1-2; d_gene: NA; v_gene: TRBV20-1; len: 14; CDR3aa: CSAPDGGSNYGYTF; CDR3nt: TGCAGTGCTCCGGACGGGGGGAGTAACTATGGCTACACCTTC
abundance: NA; j_gene: TRBJ1-1; d_gene: TRBD1; v_gene: TRBV15; len: 14; CDR3aa: CATSRDLGTGGAFF; CDR3nt: TGTGCCACCAGCAGAGATTTGGGAACAGGGGGAGCTTTCTTT
abundance: many; j_gene: TRBJ1-5; d_gene: NA; v_gene: TRBV20-1; len: 13; CDR3aa: CSARVGGDQPQHF; CDR3nt: TGCAGTGCTAGAGTTGGCGGTGATCAGCCCCAGCATTTT
abundance: many; j_gene: TRBJ2-7; d_gene: TRBD1; v_gene: TRBV2; len: 15; CDR3aa: CASSTGQGAMYEQYF; CDR3nt: TGTGCCAGCAGTACAGGACAGGGGGCAATGTACGAGCAGTACTTC
abundance: many; j_gene: TRBJ2-7; d_gene: NA; v_gene: TRBV7-9; len: 15; CDR3aa: CASSPDAKRAYEQYF; CDR3nt: TGTGCCAGCAGCCCCGACGCAAAGAGAGCCTACGAGCAGTACTTC
abundance: many; j_gene: TRBJ1-1; d_gene: NA; v_gene: TRBV5-1; len: 14; CDR3aa: CASSLSGTMTEAFF; CDR3nt: TGCGCCAGCAGCTTGTCTGGGACAATGACTGAAGCTTTCTTT
abundance: NA; j_gene: TRBJ2-7; d_gene: NA; v_gene: TRBV4-1; len: 16; CDR3aa: CASSQVAGRTSYEQYF; CDR3nt: TGCGCCAGCAGCCAAGTCGCGGGACGGACCTCCTACGAGCAGTACTTC
abundance: many; j_gene: TRBJ1-1; d_gene: NA; v_gene: TRBV20-1; len: 14; CDR3aa: CSASDGALNTEAFF; CDR3nt: TGCAGTGCGTCGGACGGGGCCTTGAACACTGAAGCTTTCTTT
abundance: many; j_gene: TRBJ1-1; d_gene: NA; v_gene: TRBV7-3; len: 13; CDR3aa: CASSLIRDGEAFF; CDR3nt: TGTGCCAGCAGCTTAATCCGGGATGGTGAAGCTTTCTTT
abundance: many; j_gene: TRBJ1-5; d_gene: NA; v_gene: TRBV2; len: 15; CDR3aa: CASSDLRQSNQPQHF; CDR3nt: TGTGCCAGCAGTGATCTCCGGCAGAGCAATCAGCCCCAGCATTTT
abundance: many; j_gene: TRBJ2-7; d_gene: NA; v_gene: TRBV24-1; len: 13; CDR3aa: CATSDPGGYEQYF; CDR3nt: TGTGCCACCAGTGATCCAGGGGGGTACGAGCAGTACTTC
abundance: many; j_gene: TRBJ1-1; d_gene: NA; v_gene: TRBV6-1; len: 14; CDR3aa: CASSEHGRRTEAFF; CDR3nt: TGTGCCAGCAGTGAACACGGCAGGCGGACTGAAGCTTTCTTT
abundance: NA; j_gene: TRBJ1-6; d_gene: TRBD1; v_gene: TRBV9; len: 15; CDR3aa: CASSLGQGDNSPLHF; CDR3nt: TGTGCCAGCAGCCTCGGACAGGGGGACAATTCACCCCTCCACTTT
abundance: many; j_gene: TRBJ1-1; d_gene: NA; v_gene: TRBV6-5; len: 16; CDR3aa: CASRSIRGARNTEAFF; CDR3nt: TGTGCCAGCAGATCCATCCGGGGGGCGCGGAACACTGAAGCTTTCTTT
abundance: many; j_gene: TRBJ2-7; d_gene: NA; v_gene: TRBV11-2; len: 16; CDR3aa: CASSLVAAGGSYEQYF; CDR3nt: TGTGCCAGCAGCTTAGTGGCGGCAGGGGGGTCCTACGAGCAGTACTTC
abundance: NA; j_gene: TRBJ2-7; d_gene: TRBD1; v_gene: TRBV6-1; len: 16; CDR3aa: CASSDGWGTGGYEQYF; CDR3nt: TGTGCCAGCAGTGATGGTTGGGGGACAGGAGGCTACGAGCAGTACTTC
abundance: many; j_gene: TRBJ2-5; d_gene: TRBD1; v_gene: TRBV6-1; len: 16; CDR3aa: CASSPPGQGVGETQYF; CDR3nt: TGTGCCAGCAGTCCCCCGGGCCAGGGGGTAGGAGAGACCCAGTACTTC
abundance: NA; j_gene: TRBJ2-3; d_gene: NA; v_gene: TRBV9; len: 14; CDR3aa: CASRKGGTTDTQYF; CDR3nt: TGTGCCAGCAGAAAGGGCGGAACCACAGATACGCAGTATTTT
abundance: many; j_gene: TRBJ1-2; d_gene: TRBD1; v_gene: TRBV20-1; len: 13; CDR3aa: CSAKAAGGYGYTF; CDR3nt: TGCAGTGCTAAGGCCGCAGGGGGCTATGGCTACACCTTC
abundance: many; j_gene: TRBJ1-5; d_gene: NA; v_gene: TRBV28; len: 14; CDR3aa: CSETPRGRNQPQHF; CDR3nt: TGTTCCGAGACCCCCCGGGGGCGCAATCAGCCCCAGCATTTT
abundance: many; j_gene: TRBJ2-3; d_gene: NA; v_gene: TRBV29-1; len: 16; CDR3aa: CSARTRGKGGTDTQYF; CDR3nt: TGCAGCGCTCGGACCAGGGGGAAGGGAGGAACAGATACGCAGTATTTT
abundance: many; j_gene: TRBJ2-5; d_gene: NA; v_gene: TRBV20-1; len: 14; CDR3aa: CSARSSGEQETQYF; CDR3nt: TGCAGTGCTAGAAGTTCGGGGGAACAAGAGACCCAGTACTTC